Reported below is one T cell receptor (beta chain). The data were obtained in a study of human T cells and chemical hapten exposure. Study context: Enrolled patients were predominantly female and had alopecia areata, totalis or universalis. TCR yield per sample varied, mainly due to pooled library volumes.

Each CDR3 protein is one row after TCRdb ran MiXCR on the RACE reads. The table lists 45,000 to 60,000 distinct CDR3 sequences, 9% to 9.5% of them singletons. There are 17 residues in the CDR3. V was pared by 4 bases and J by 0 bases, with 8 bases of the junction left unmatched. CDR1 is MNHNS, CDR2 SASEGT, per germline. The sample's time point: patch test 1, 2 weeks after DPC sensitization. Treatment given: therapeutic diphenylcyclopropenone sensitization with weekly scalp DPC. Donors, patients with alopecia ranging from 18 to 70 years old and judged suitable for DPC, provided samples. The TCR was taken from a woman between 40 and 55 years old with alopecia areata. Some clones in this sample may be carry-over from other donors' samples. Sequencing used whole blood, obtained in connection with sensitization to the hapten diphenylcyclopropenone (DPC). The chain couples TRBV6-1 to TRBJ2-4, with 8 bases matching TRBD1. CDR3 DNA sequence: TGTGCCAGCAGTGGCCTGACAGGGGTACTAGCCAAAAACATTCAGTACTTC. It specifies CASSGLTGVLAKNIQYF.